These 4 T cell receptor beta chains share one sample of origin, sequenced in a study of T cell repertoires in cytomegalovirus infection. Antigens for these TCRs are unknown. TCRdb analysed the reads with MiXCR anew, one entry per CDR3 protein. Among about 890,000 distinct CDR3 sequences listed, under 40% were seen once. Specimen: cultured CD8+ T cells from PBMCs, collected from culture after CMV antigen stimulation. The receptors were sampled from a human donor in good health (CMV status not recorded). Some clones in this sample may be carry-over from other donors' samples.

This clonotype was seen ten or more times. The chain employs TRBV10-3 and TRBJ2-2, with 8 positions matching TRBD2. V was pared by 8 bases and J by 0 bases, with 8 bases of the junction left unmatched. The CDR3 loop spans 16 amino acids. Germline assignment: CDR1 ENHRY and CDR2 SYGVKD. CDR3 loop: CAIGESGGPNTGELFF. For the CDR3, the DNA is TGTGCCATCGGGGAAAGCGGGGGCCCGAACACCGGGGAGCTGTTTTTT.

This clonotype has more than one count but fewer than ten. The V gene is TRBV7-9, the J gene TRBJ2-1; 8 positions match TRBD1. Per the germline V gene, CDR1 is SEHNR and CDR2 is FQNEAQ (reference sequence). V was clipped by 5 bases and J by 4 bases; unmatched bases: 7. The CDR3 spans 15 residues. The CDR3 spells CASSQTGGIYNEQFF. DNA of the CDR3: TGTGCCAGCAGCCAAACAGGGGGAATTTACAATGAGCAGTTCTTC.

V usage is TRBV20-1 and J usage is TRBJ1-1, with D uncertain. Trimming pared 4 bases from V and 2 bases from J, leaving 2 bases between. The germline V gene has CDR1 DFQATT and CDR2 SNEGSKA (reference sequence). The CDR3 is made up of 10 amino acids. The CDR3 DNA follows: TGCAGTGCTACTAACACTGAAGCTTTCTTT. It specifies CSATNTEAFF.

J is TRBJ1-2 and V is TRBV12-3 or TRBV12-4, with TRBD1 as a possible D gene (5 bases). V lost 6 bases, J lost 5 bases, and 13 bases lay in between. The CDR3 runs 13 residues. The CDR3 bases are TGTGCCAGCAGCGGGGGACGGTTGTATGGCTACACCTTC. Amino acid sequence: CASSGGRLYGYTF.